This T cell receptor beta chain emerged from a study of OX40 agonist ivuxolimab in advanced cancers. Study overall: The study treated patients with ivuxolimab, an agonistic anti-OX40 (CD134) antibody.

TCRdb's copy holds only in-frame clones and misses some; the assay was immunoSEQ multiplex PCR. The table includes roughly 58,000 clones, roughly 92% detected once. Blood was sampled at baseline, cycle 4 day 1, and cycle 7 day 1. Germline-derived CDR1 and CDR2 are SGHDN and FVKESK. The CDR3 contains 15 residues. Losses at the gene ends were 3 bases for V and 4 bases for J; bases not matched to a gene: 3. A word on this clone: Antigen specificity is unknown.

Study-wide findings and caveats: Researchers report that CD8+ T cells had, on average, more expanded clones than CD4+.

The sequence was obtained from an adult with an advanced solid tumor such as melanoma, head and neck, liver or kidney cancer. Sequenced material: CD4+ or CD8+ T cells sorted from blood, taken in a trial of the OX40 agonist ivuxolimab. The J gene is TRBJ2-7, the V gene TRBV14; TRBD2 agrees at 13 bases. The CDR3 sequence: CASSHRTSGSYEQYF. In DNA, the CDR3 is TGTGCCAGCAGCCATCGGACTAGCGGGAGTTACGAGCAGTACTTC.